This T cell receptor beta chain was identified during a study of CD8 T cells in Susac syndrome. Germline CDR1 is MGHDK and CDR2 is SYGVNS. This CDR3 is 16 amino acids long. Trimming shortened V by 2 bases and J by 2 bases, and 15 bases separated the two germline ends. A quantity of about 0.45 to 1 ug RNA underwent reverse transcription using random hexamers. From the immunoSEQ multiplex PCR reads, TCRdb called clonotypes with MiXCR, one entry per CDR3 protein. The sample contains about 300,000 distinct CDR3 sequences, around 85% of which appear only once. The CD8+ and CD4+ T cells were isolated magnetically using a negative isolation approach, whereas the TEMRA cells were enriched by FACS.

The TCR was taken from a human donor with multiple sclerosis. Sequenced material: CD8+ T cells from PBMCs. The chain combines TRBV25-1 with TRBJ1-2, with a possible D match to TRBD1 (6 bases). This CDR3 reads CASSEPSDRKNYGYTF. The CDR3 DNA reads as TGTGCCAGCAGTGAACCCAGTGACAGGAAAAACTATGGCTACACCTTC.